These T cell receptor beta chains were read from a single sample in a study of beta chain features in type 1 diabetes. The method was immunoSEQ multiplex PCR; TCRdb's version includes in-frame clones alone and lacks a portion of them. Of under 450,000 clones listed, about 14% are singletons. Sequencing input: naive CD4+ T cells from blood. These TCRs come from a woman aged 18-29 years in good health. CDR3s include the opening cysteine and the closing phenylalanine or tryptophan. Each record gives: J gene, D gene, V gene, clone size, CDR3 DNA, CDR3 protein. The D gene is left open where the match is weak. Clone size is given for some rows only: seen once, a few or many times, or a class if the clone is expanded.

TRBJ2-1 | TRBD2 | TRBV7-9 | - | TGTGCCAGCACGTTGATGGGCGGGAGTTACAATGAGCAGTTCTTC | CASTLMGGSYNEQFF
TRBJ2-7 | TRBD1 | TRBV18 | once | TGTGCCAGCTCACCTGGACAGGAAAACGAGCAGTACTTC | CASSPGQENEQYF
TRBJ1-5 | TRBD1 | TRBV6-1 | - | TGTGCCAGCAGTGTGGGACAGGGGGCCGATCAGCCCCAGCATTTT | CASSVGQGADQPQHF
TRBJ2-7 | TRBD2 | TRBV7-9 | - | TGTGCCAGCAGCAGACGTGGGACTAGCGGGTTTCCCTACGAGCAGTACTTC | CASSRRGTSGFPYEQYF
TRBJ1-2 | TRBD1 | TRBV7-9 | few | TGTGCCAGCAGCCAAGGACAGGGGAAGGATGGCTACACCTTC | CASSQGQGKDGYTF
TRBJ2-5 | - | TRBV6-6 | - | TGTGCCAGCGGGGCCGCGGAATCGGAGACCCAGTACTTC | CASGAAESETQYF
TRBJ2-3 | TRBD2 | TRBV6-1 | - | TGTGCCAGCTCGGGTGCGGGAGGGTCAGATACGCAGTATTTT | CASSGAGGSDTQYF
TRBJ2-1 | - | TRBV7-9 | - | TGTGCCAGCAGCTTTAGAGCGGACTGGCGGAATGAGCAGTTCTTC | CASSFRADWRNEQFF
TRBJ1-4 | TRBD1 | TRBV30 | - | TGTGCCTGGAGTGGAGACAGGGGGGTCAAACTGTTTTTT | CAWSGDRGVKLFF
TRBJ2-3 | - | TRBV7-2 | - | TGTGCCAGCAGCTCCTTGCGAAGCGGAGACACAGATACGCAGTATTTT | CASSSLRSGDTDTQYF
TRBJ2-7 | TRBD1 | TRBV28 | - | TGTGCCAGCACGGACAGGGTCAACGAGCAGTACTTC | CASTDRVNEQYF
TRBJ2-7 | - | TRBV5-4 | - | TGTGCCAGCAGCTTGATTGCGGAAACCTACGAGCAGTACTTC | CASSLIAETYEQYF
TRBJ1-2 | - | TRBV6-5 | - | TGTGCCAGCAGTTACGACAGTAACTATGGCTACACCTTC | CASSYDSNYGYTF
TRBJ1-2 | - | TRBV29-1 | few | TGCAGCGTGCGACAGAGTAACTATGGCTACACCTTC | CSVRQSNYGYTF
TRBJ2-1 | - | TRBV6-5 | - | TGTGCCAGCAGTTACCTAGCAGGCCCGACGAATGAGCAGTTCTTC | CASSYLAGPTNEQFF
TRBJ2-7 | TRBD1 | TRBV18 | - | TGTGCCAGCTCAGCCGGGACAGGTACCTACGAGCAGTACTTC | CASSAGTGTYEQYF
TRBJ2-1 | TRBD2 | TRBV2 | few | TGTGCCAGCAGTGAACAACTAGCGGGAGGCTGGGAGAATGAGCAGTTCTTC | CASSEQLAGGWENEQFF
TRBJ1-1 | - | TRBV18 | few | TGTGCCAGCTCACCCCCTAACAGCTTAAACACTGAAGCTTTCTTT | CASSPPNSLNTEAFF
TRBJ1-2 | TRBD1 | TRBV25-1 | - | TGTGCCAGCAGCTATGGGACAGGGGCGGCCTATGGCTACACCTTC | CASSYGTGAAYGYTF
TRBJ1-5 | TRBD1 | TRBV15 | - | TGTGCCACCAGCACCCCGGGACAGCCGAATCAGCCCCAGCATTTT | CATSTPGQPNQPQHF
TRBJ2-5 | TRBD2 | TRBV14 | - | TGTGCCAGCAGCCAAGAACGATCGGGAGGGCTGGAGACCCAGTACTTC | CASSQERSGGLETQYF
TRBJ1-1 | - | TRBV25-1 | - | TGTGCCAGCACTGGACAGTCAAACACTGAAGCTTTCTTT | CASTGQSNTEAFF
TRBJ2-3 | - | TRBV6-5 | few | TGTGCCAGCAAAAGCGGCAGAACGACAGATACGCAGTATTTT | CASKSGRTTDTQYF
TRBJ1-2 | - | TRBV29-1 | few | TGCAGCGTCGCACAGAGAAACAACTATGGCTACACCTTC | CSVAQRNNYGYTF
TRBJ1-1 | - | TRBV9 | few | TGTGCCAGCAGCGTACAGGCAGGGAACGCAAGAGCTTTCTTT | CASSVQAGNARAFF
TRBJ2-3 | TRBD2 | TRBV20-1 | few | TGCGGGGGGACTAGCGTAAATACGCAGTATTTT | CGGTSVNTQYF
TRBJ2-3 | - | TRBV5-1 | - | TGCGCCAGCAGCCCGGGGGTTAGCACAGATACGCAGTATTTT | CASSPGVSTDTQYF
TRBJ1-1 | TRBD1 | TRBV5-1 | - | TGCGCCAGCAGCTATGGACAGGGGTCCTCAGCTTTCTTT | CASSYGQGSSAFF
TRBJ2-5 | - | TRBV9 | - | TGTGCCAGCAGCGTAGTTCCAGGGTACCAAGAGACCCAGTACTTC | CASSVVPGYQETQYF
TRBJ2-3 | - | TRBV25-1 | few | TGTGCCAGCAGTGAATATAAGCTCACAGATACGCAGTATTTT | CASSEYKLTDTQYF
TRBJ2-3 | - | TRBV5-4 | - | TGTGCCAGCAGCTTGGCCGCCGGAGATACGCAGTATTTT | CASSLAAGDTQYF
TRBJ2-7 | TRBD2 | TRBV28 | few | TGTGCCAGCAGTTTAGCGACTAGCGGCGCCTACGAGCAGTACTTC | CASSLATSGAYEQYF
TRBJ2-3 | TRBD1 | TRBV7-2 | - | TGTGCCAGCAGCCCACGACAGGGGTCGATTAGCACAGATACGCAGTATTTT | CASSPRQGSISTDTQYF
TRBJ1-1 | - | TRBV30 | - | TGTGCCTGGGAGATAAGTCACAGGTCCAAAGCTTTCTTT | CAWEISHRSKAFF
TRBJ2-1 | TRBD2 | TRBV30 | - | TGTGCCTGGACTCGGACTAGCGGGAGGGCCTTCAATGAGCAGTTCTTC | CAWTRTSGRAFNEQFF
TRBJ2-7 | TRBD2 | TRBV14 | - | TGTGCCAGCAGCCTGCTTGGGACTGGGAGGGCCGAGCAGTACTTC | CASSLLGTGRAEQYF
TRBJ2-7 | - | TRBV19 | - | TGTGCCAGTAGTTTCCTTGCGGGTCTCGGGGTTTTGGACGAGCAGTACTTC | CASSFLAGLGVLDEQYF